What follows are 7 T cell receptor beta chains derived from one specimen sequenced in a study of spatial heterogeneity in lung cancer. Time point indicated: blood at routine non-recurrence follow-up after resection. TCRdb reprocessed the 5' RACE reads with MiXCR, giving one entry per CDR3 protein. The repertoire includes under 45,000 distinct CDR3 sequences, 6% to 9.5% of them detected once, and roughly 9.9% sits in the top ten. This specimen was PBMCs, taken at follow-up. These receptors all come from a male donor with early-stage non-small cell lung cancer.

This clonotype was seen repeatedly, ten times or more. The V call is TRBV3-1, the J call TRBJ1-3; no firm D call. This CDR3 has 16 residues. The ends were cut back, 4 bases at V and 1 base at J, with 14 bases in the middle. Looked up from germline, CDR1 is LGHDT and CDR2 is YNNKEL (reference sequence). CDR3 protein: CASSPEPGNSGNTIYF. CDR3 nucleotide sequence: TGTGCCAGCAGCCCCGAACCCGGGAATTCTGGAAACACCATATATTTT.

This clonotype was seen ten or more times. The chain employs TRBV25-1 and TRBJ2-7; D perhaps matches TRBD2 (6 bases). The germline V gene has CDR1 MGHDK and CDR2 SYGVNS. The ends were cut back, 5 bases at V and 4 bases at J, with 15 bases in the middle. The CDR3 consists of 14 residues. CDR3 in DNA: TGTGCCAGCAGTCCTCCGGGACTCATTTACGAGCAGTACTTC. It encodes CASSPPGLIYEQYF.

This clonotype was counted at least ten times. The chain joins TRBV18 to TRBJ2-7; TRBD2 aligns across 9 bases. Germline values: CDR1 KGHSH, CDR2 LQKENI. The ends lost 3 bases at V and 2 bases at J; junction bases unmatched: 8. The CDR3 is made up of 16 amino acids. The CDR3 nucleotides are TGTGCCAGCTCACCCGGCAGGGCGGGGGGGCCCTACGAGCAGTACTTC. It codes for CASSPGRAGGPYEQYF.

This clonotype was picked up a small number of times. Mismatch with germline at one junction end may stem from a read error. The chain combines TRBV12-3 or TRBV12-4 with TRBJ2-7; D perhaps matches TRBD1 (5 bases). The CDR3 is 13 amino acids. CDR3 residues: CASSPTPSHPGFF. In DNA form, the CDR3 reads TGTGCCAGCAGTCCCACCCCTTCTCACCCAGGGTTCTTC.

This clonotype has a count of ten or more. The V call is TRBV7-6, the J call TRBJ2-1, with 7 bases aligning to TRBD1. The CDR3 sequence is 15 residues long. Germline V gene sequence: CDR1 SGHVS, CDR2 FNYEAQ. Trimming at V came to 6 bases and at J to 4 bases, leaving 9 bases not matched to a gene. The CDR3 sequence: CASSREGAAYNEQFF. As DNA, the CDR3 is TGTGCCAGCAGTAGAGAGGGGGCTGCGTACAATGAGCAGTTCTTC.

This clonotype occurred many times. The CDR3 DNA reads TGTGCCAGCAGCTTAGGGATGAACACCGGGGAGCTGTTTTTT. Its translation is CASSLGMNTGELFF. The chain links TRBV7-9 to TRBJ2-2; D ambiguous. Per germline, CDR1 SEHNR and CDR2 FQNEAQ (reference sequence). V was clipped by 1 base and J by 1 base, with 4 bases between them. The CDR3 totals 14 residues.

Many counts were recorded for this clonotype. The rearrangement uses TRBV7-6 and TRBJ2-2, with a tentative D call TRBD1 (5 bases). This CDR3 contains 17 residues. Germline V gene sequence: CDR1 SGHVS, CDR2 FNYEAQ. Between the trimmed V and J ends, which lost 1 base and 0 bases, there was a span of 12 bases. CDR3 region: CASSLDPGSSNTGELFF. DNA for the CDR3: TGTGCCAGCAGCTTAGACCCAGGGTCCTCGAACACCGGGGAGCTGTTTTTT.